This T cell receptor beta chain was found in a study of cytomegalovirus exposure and HLA in healthy donors. Germline assignment: CDR1 SGHVS and CDR2 FQNEAQ. The CDR3 length is 14 residues. Deletions cut 5 bases from V and 2 bases from J, with 12 bases between. In regard to this clone: Its antigen remains unknown.

Study results and caveats: Later on, an analysis showed TCR association rates differing by HLA locus, with DRB1 the most and HLA-C the fewest. A few CMV-associated chains proved CMV antigen-specific in vitro.

The PCR had 60 Vbeta and 13 Jbeta primers. Method: immunoSEQ multiplex PCR; TCRdb's copy keeps in-frame clones and lacks some. Among approximately 140,000 clones listed, approximately 72% were seen once. This TCR came from a human donor in good health. The sequencing input was PBMCs. The J gene is TRBJ1-2, the V gene TRBV7-8, with a weak D call TRBD1 (6 bases). CDR3: CASSPQGHNYGYTF. The CDR3 DNA reads as TGTGCCAGCAGCCCCCAGGGACACAACTATGGCTACACCTTC.